This entry concerns a single TCR beta chain. A much larger clone differs by one base, so this may be a read error. The authors ran a second PCR of about 7 to 11 cycles using a sample-barcoded 5' primer and a J-beta primer mix. TCRdb fed the 5' RACE reads into MiXCR, producing one record per CDR3 protein. The sample has roughly 900,000 distinct CDR3 sequences, roughly 48% seen once. This entry belongs to a study of blood T cells in healthy people across ages. The extraction recovered at least 6 micrograms of total RNA per sample. The sequence was obtained from a man aged 25 to 40 in good health. Sample: blood.

This CDR3 is CASSPGVAYNEQYF. CDR3 coding DNA: TGTGCCAGCAGCCCGGGGGTTGCCTACAATGAGCAGTACTTC. This chain connects TRBV12-3 or TRBV12-4 to TRBJ2-5; a possible D gene is TRBD2 (6 bases). Trimming stripped 6 bases from V and 11 bases from J, with 22 bases between. The length of the CDR3 is 14 residues.